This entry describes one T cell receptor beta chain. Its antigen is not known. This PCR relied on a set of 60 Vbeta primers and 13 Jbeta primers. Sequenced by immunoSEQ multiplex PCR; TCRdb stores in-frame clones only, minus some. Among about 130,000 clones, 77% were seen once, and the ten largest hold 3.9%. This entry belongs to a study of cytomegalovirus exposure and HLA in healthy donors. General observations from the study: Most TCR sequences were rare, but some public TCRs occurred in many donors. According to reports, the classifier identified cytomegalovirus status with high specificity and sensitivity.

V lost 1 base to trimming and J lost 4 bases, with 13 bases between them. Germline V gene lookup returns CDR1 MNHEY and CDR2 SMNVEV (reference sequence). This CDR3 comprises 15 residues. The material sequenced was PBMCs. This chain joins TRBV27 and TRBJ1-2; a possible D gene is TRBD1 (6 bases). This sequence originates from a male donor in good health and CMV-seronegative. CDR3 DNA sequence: TGTGCCAGCAGTTTATTTTCAGGGGCAAGCTATGGCTACACCTTC. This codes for CASSLFSGASYGYTF.